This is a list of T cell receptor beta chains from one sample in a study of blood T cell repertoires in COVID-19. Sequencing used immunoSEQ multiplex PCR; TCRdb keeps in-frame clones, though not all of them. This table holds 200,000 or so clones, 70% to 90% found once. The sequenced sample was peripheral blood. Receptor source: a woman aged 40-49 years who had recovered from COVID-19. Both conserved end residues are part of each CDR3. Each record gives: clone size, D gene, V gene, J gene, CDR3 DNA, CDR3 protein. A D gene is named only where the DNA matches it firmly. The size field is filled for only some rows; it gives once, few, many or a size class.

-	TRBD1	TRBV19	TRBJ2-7	TGTGCCAGTAGTTTCCAAACAGGGGGATTTCGCCACGAGCAGTACTTC	CASSFQTGGFRHEQYF
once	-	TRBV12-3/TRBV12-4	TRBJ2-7	TGTGCCACCGCGGGGTTTTCCTACGAGCAGTACTTC	CATAGFSYEQYF
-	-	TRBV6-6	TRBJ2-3	TGTGCCAGCAGTTATGGAGGACCTCGCACAGATACGCAGTATTTT	CASSYGGPRTDTQYF
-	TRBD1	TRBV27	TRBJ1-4	TGTGCCAGCAGTGGGACAGCGGACGTTGAAAAACTGTTTTTT	CASSGTADVEKLFF
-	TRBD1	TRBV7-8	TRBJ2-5	TGTGCCAGCAGCACCCAATCTACCGGGACAGGGGCAGAGACCCAGTACTTC	CASSTQSTGTGAETQYF
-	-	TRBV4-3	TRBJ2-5	TGCGCCAGCAGCCAAGGGGGCTCGGAGACCCAGTACTTC	CASSQGGSETQYF
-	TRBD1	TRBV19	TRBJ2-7	TGTGCCAGTAGTATGGACAGGGGTAGAGGCTACGAGCAGTACTTC	CASSMDRGRGYEQYF
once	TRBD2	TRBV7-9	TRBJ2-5	TGTGCCAGCAGCGAAGAGCGGGGGCCGTTCCAAGAGACCCAGTACTTC	CASSEERGPFQETQYF
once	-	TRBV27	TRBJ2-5	TGTGCCAGCAGTCCCGACACTGCCGTGGGGACCCAGTACTTC	CASSPDTAVGTQYF
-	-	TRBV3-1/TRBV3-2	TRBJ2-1	TGTGCCAGCAGCCAACACGCGAACAATGAGCAGTTCTTC	CASSQHANNEQFF
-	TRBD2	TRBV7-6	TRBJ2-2	TGTGCCAGCACCCCCAACATTTACAGCGGGAGAGTTTTCGGGGAGCTGTTTTTT	CASTPNIYSGRVFGELFF
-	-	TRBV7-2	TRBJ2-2	TGTGCCAGCAGCTCCTATAACACCGGGGAGCTGTTTTTT	CASSSYNTGELFF
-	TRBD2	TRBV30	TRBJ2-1	TGTGCCTGGGTCCCGGGGCTAGCGGGAGGCTACAATGAGCAGTTCTTC	CAWVPGLAGGYNEQFF
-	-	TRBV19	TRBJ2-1	TGTGCCAGTAGTATAGAAAGGGGAAAGAGCTCCTACAATGAGCAGTTCTTC	CASSIERGKSSYNEQFF
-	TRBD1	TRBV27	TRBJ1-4	TGTGCCAGCAGTTTAGGACAGGGAGGTGAAAAACTGTTTTTT	CASSLGQGGEKLFF
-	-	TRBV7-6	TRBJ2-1	TGTGCCAGCAGCTTAAGGGGGTCCCTCCCGAATGAGCAGTTCTTC	CASSLRGSLPNEQFF
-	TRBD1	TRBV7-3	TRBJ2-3	TGTGCCAGCAGCCGGACAGGGGGGAGGGCCGTAGATACGCAGTATTTT	CASSRTGGRAVDTQYF
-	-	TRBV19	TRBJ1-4	TGTGCCAGTACCCCGAGGGGGGGCCTTGGCGAAAAACTGTTTTTT	CASTPRGGLGEKLFF
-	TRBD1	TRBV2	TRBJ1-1	TGTGCCAGCAAAAGTCAGGGGGCGGCTGAAGCTTTCTTT	CASKSQGAAEAFF
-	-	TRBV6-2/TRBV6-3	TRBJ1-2	TGTGCCAGCAGTACCCCCGGAGGGTATGACTATGGCTACACCTTC	CASSTPGGYDYGYTF
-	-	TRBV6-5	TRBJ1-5	-	CASSSSTGGRNQHF
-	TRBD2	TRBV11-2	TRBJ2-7	TGTGCCAGCAGCTCATCTAGCGGGACCGCCTACGAGCAGTACTTC	CASSSSSGTAYEQYF
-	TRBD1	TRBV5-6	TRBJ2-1	TGTGCCAGCAGCCTTCTCCAGGGACAGGTTCTGTACAATGAGCAGTTCTTC	CASSLLQGQVLYNEQFF
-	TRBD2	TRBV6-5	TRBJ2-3	TGTGCCAGCAGTTATCGCGGGAGGGACACAGATACGCAGTATTTT	CASSYRGRDTDTQYF
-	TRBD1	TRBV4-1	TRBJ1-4	TGCGCCAGCAGCCAAGACCCGACAGGGGCCCCAACTAATGAAAAACTGTTTTTT	CASSQDPTGAPTNEKLFF
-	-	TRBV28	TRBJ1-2	TGTGCCAGCAGTTTCGGTTATGCCAACTATGGCTACACCTTC	CASSFGYANYGYTF
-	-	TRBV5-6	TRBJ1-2	TGTGCCAGCAGCAGGGGGACGGCGAATGGCTACACCTTC	CASSRGTANGYTF
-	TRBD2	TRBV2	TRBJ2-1	TGTGCCAGCTTTGGGGTAGCGGGGGGATTGGAGCAGTTCTTC	CASFGVAGGLEQFF
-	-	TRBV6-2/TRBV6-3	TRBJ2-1	TGTGCCAGCAGCCGGGGCGGATACAATGAGCAGTTCTTC	CASSRGGYNEQFF
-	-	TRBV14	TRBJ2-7	TGTGCCAGCAGCCAATCAATAGGGGGCGAGCAGTACTTC	CASSQSIGGEQYF
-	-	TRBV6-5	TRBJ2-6	TGTGCCAGCAGTCCGGGCTCTGGGGCCAACGTCCTGACTTTC	CASSPGSGANVLTF
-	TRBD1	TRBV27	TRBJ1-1	TGTGCCAGCACTCGGACAGGGAGGGGAACTGAAGCTTTCTTT	CASTRTGRGTEAFF
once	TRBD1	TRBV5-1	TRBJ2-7	TGCGCCAGCAGCTTGGAGACAGGGAAAGACGAGCAGTACTTC	CASSLETGKDEQYF
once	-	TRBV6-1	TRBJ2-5	TGTGCCAGCAGTGAATCGCCGGGACTCGCGAAAGAGACCCAGTACTTC	CASSESPGLAKETQYF
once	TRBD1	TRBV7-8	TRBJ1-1	TGTGCCAGCAGCTTAGCGCTTGAGGGGGCCTCAAACACTGAAGCTTTCTTT	CASSLALEGASNTEAFF
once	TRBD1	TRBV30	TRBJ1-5	TGTGCCTGGAGTGGGGGACAGGGGGCCGGGCAGCCCCAGCATTTT	CAWSGGQGAGQPQHF
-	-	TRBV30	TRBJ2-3	TGTGCCTGGAGTCCTGGACTGAGCACAGATACGCAGTATTTT	CAWSPGLSTDTQYF
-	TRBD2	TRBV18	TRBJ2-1	TGTGCCAGCTCACCGGGACTAGCTACCTTCGATGAGCAGTTCTTC	CASSPGLATFDEQFF
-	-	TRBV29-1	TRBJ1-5	TGCAGCGTTGAACCCCCGGCAGGGTGGTGGAATCAGCCCCAGCATTTT	CSVEPPAGWWNQPQHF
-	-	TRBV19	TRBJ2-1	TGTGCCAGTAGAAGGGGCTACAATGAGCAGTTCTTC	CASRRGYNEQFF
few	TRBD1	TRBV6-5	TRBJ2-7	TGTGCCAGCAGTTATTTACCGGGACAGAGATCTTACGAGCAGTACTTC	CASSYLPGQRSYEQYF
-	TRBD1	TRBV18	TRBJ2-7	TGTGCCAGCTCTGGGGACAGGGGACCGGGAGGGACCTACGAGCAGTACTTC	CASSGDRGPGGTYEQYF
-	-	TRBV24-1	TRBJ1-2	TGTGCCACCCAGGGCGGCAACTATGGCTACACCTTC	CATQGGNYGYTF
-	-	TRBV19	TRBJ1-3	TGTGCCAGTAGTGCGAACAGGGATGACTCTGGAAACACCATATATTTT	CASSANRDDSGNTIYF